Below, 16 T cell receptor beta chains from the same sample are listed, as sequenced in a study of blood T cells in healthy people across ages. The second PCR ran roughly 7 to 12 cycles with a sample-barcoded 5' primer and J-beta primers. One entry per CDR3 protein, called by TCRdb with MiXCR from the 5' RACE reads. The table has about 2 million distinct CDR3 sequences, roughly 49% seen once; the top ten hold 2% to 2.5%. The sequenced material came from blood. These receptors were taken from a woman in her 40s in good health.

This clonotype has only a few counts. The gene calls are TRBV10-3 and TRBJ2-3; 9 bases are a match to TRBD2. CDR3 size: 15 residues. V was pared by 2 bases and J by 2 bases, with 2 bases of the junction left unmatched. Germline V lookup: CDR1 ENHRY, CDR2 SYGVKD. CDR3 in amino acids: CAISEASGATDTQYF. The CDR3 bases are TGTGCCATCAGTGAGGCTAGCGGGGCCACAGATACGCAGTATTTT.

The chain uses TRBV20-1 and TRBJ2-3, with 14 bases matching TRBD2. The V segment lost 4 bases and the J segment 6 bases; nucleotides outside the gene matches: 6. The V gene's germline CDR1 is DFQATT and CDR2 SNEGSKA (reference sequence). The CDR3 loop spans 15 amino acids. CDR3 residues: CSATGLAGGMDTQYF. The DNA of the CDR3 is TGCAGTGCTACAGGACTAGCGGGGGGTATGGATACGCAGTATTTT.

This clonotype was recorded a few times. The chain uses TRBV20-1 and TRBJ2-7, with D possibly being TRBD1 (6 bases). The CDR3 totals 13 residues. Germline V gene data show CDR1 as DFQATT and CDR2 as SNEGSKA (reference sequence). The CDR3 loop is CTSLRAGADEQYF. The CDR3 DNA reads TGCACATCTCTAAGGGCAGGGGCAGACGAGCAGTACTTC.

The V gene is TRBV6-1, the J gene TRBJ2-7, with no clear D. Germline lookup yields CDR1 MNHNS and CDR2 SASEGT. Trimming stripped 6 bases from V and 2 bases from J, with 26 bases between. This CDR3 has 18 residues. This CDR3 reads CASSPGHLSEGYTYEQYF. CDR3 nucleotides: TGTGCCAGCAGCCCGGGCCACCTATCGGAAGGTTATACCTACGAGCAGTACTTC.

This clonotype was counted between two and nine times. The chain has TRBV28 and TRBJ2-7; 8 nucleotides agree with TRBD1. Germline loops: CDR1 MDHEN, CDR2 SYDVKM. J lost 6 bases, V lost 3 bases, and 10 bases had no gene match. The CDR3 contains 15 residues. CDR3 amino acids: CASSLRTIGQGEQYF. In DNA, the CDR3 is TGTGCCAGCAGTTTGAGGACGATTGGACAGGGCGAGCAGTACTTC. The whole variable domain, filled in from reference TRBV28 and TRBJ2-7, reads DVKVTQSSRYLVKRTGEKVFLECVQDMDHENMFWYRQDPGLGLRLIYFSYDVKMKEKGDIPEGYSVSREKKERFSLILESASTNQTSMYLCASSLRTIGQGEQYFGPGTRLTVT.

The chain couples TRBV5-1 to TRBJ2-7; 15 bases agree with TRBD2. CDR3 length: 15 residues. J was trimmed by 5 bases and V by 7 bases; bases with no gene match: 7. Germline CDR1 reads SGHRS; CDR2 reads YFSETQ. CDR3 in DNA: TGCGCCAGCGGCCCTTGGACTAGCGGGGGGGACGAGCAGTACTTC. This codes for CASGPWTSGGDEQYF.

Many counts were recorded for this clonotype. The chain joins TRBV9 to TRBJ2-3, with 8 bases aligning to TRBD2. Losses at the gene ends were 5 bases for V and 0 bases for J; bases not matched to a gene: 5. Germline lookup yields CDR1 SGDLS and CDR2 YYNGEE. The CDR3 has 15 amino acids. The CDR3 loop reads CASSRREGSTDTQYF. CDR3 bases: TGTGCCAGCAGTCGTCGGGAGGGTAGCACAGATACGCAGTATTTT.

This sequence joins TRBV20-1 and TRBJ2-3, with 13 positions matching TRBD2. This CDR3 contains 15 residues. Germline assignment: CDR1 DFQATT and CDR2 SNEGSKA (reference sequence). V dropped 6 bases and J dropped 3; count of bases not matched to a gene: 6. The CDR3 here is CSAPLTSGRTDTQYF. The CDR3 region has the DNA TGCAGTGCCCCTTTGACTAGCGGGAGGACAGATACGCAGTATTTT.

V gene TRBV28 combines with J gene TRBJ2-5; 11 nucleotides line up with TRBD2. Per germline, CDR1 MDHEN and CDR2 SYDVKM. The CDR3 has 20 residues. V trimming: 0 bases; J trimming: 2 bases; junction bases outside the gene matches: 14. CDR3 in DNA: TGTGCCAGCAGTTTATGGAGGGCGCTAGCGGGGGGACGCCAACAAGAGACCCAGTACTTC. Protein product: CASSLWRALAGGRQQETQYF.

This clonotype was picked up one time. The CDR3 sequence: CSATSVGTTNEKLFF. The CDR3 DNA is TGCAGTGCCACGAGCGTCGGGACGACTAATGAAAAACTGTTTTTT. The chain carries TRBV20-1 and TRBJ1-4; a possible D gene is TRBD1 (5 bases). The CDR3 is 15 residues long. V was trimmed by 6 bases and J by 2 bases, leaving 16 bases between them. Germline V gene lookup returns CDR1 DFQATT and CDR2 SNEGSKA (reference sequence).

This clonotype was observed a few times. The chain recombines TRBV28 with TRBJ2-5; D is possibly TRBD2 (6 bases). The CDR3 is 15 amino acids. Germline CDR1 is MDHEN and CDR2 is SYDVKM. V was cut by 2 bases and J by 2 bases, with 12 bases left in between. Here the CDR3 reads CASSLNWGVQETQYF. CDR3 sequence (DNA): TGTGCCAGCAGTTTAAATTGGGGGGTACAAGAGACCCAGTACTTC.

The rearrangement joins TRBV5-1 to TRBJ2-6, with a tentative D call TRBD1 (5 bases). Germline V CDR1 and CDR2: SGHRS, YFSETQ. CDR3 size: 16 residues. Trimming shortened V by 4 bases and J by 0 bases, and 11 bases separated the two germline ends. The DNA for the CDR3 is TGCGCCAGCAGCGACGGACACATCTCTGGGGCCAACGTCCTGACTTTC. It translates to CASSDGHISGANVLTF.

This clonotype turned up a few times. The chain couples TRBV4-3 to TRBJ1-2; D may be TRBD1 (6 bases). This CDR3 comprises 16 residues. V lost 1 base and J lost 6, with 18 bases in between. Germline CDR1 is LGHNA and CDR2 is YSLEER. CDR3 DNA sequence: TGCGCCAGCAGCCAAGGGGACCTAAAAAGGGGGGATGGCTACACCTTC. Translation: CASSQGDLKRGDGYTF.

The chain couples TRBV7-2 to TRBJ1-2; possible D gene TRBD1, 5 bases. Germline V gene data show CDR1 as SGHTA and CDR2 as FQGNSA. The CDR3 has 15 amino acids. V was shortened by 5 bases and J by 8 bases, with 21 bases between the two germline ends. The CDR3 loop reads CASSPQAGLRIGYTF. CDR3 sequence (DNA): TGTGCCAGCAGCCCACAGGCGGGACTCCGAATCGGCTACACCTTC.

This clonotype appeared a single time. The chain couples TRBV20-1 to TRBJ2-7; D tentatively fits TRBD1 or TRBD2 (5 bases each). The V end lost 8 bases, the J end lost 7 bases, and 15 bases lay between the germline ends. This CDR3 is built from 11 residues. Germline CDR1 reads DFQATT; CDR2 reads SNEGSKA (reference sequence). The CDR3 DNA reads as TGCAGTCCTCTAGTGGGGGTTGAGCAGTACTTC. It translates to CSPLVGVEQYF.

This clonotype has just a few counts. Here the CDR3 reads CATSVSGGLSGYTF. The CDR3 nucleotides are TGTGCCACCAGCGTCTCTGGGGGCCTGTCCGGCTACACCTTC. V usage is TRBV15 and J usage is TRBJ1-2, with TRBD1 as a possible D gene (6 bases). V dropped 5 bases and J dropped 8 bases, with 18 bases sitting between them. CDR3 length: 14 residues. CDR1 LNHNV and CDR2 YYDKDF come from the germline V gene (reference sequence).